The rows below give T cell receptor beta chains drawn from one sample of a study of PD-1 blockade in classical Hodgkin lymphoma. Method: immunoSEQ multiplex PCR; TCRdb's copy keeps in-frame clones and lacks some. This sample has 11,000 to 15,000 clones, with just under 80% found just once. The specimen was peripheral blood mononuclear cells (PBMCs), collected before the second cycle of nivolumab. The receptors were sampled from a human donor with classical Hodgkin lymphoma. Both conserved end residues are part of each CDR3. The D gene is left open where the match is weak. Clone size, where shown, is once, few, many, or a class for clones that have expanded.

D gene,clone size,V gene,J gene,CDR3 protein,CDR3 DNA
-,-,TRBV5-1,TRBJ1-4,CASTPGTIGYEKLFF,TGCGCCAGCACCCCAGGGACGATTGGGTATGAAAAACTGTTTTTT
-,few,TRBV30,TRBJ2-3,CAWRAWTDTQYF,TGTGCCTGGAGGGCCTGGACAGATACGCAGTATTTT
TRBD2,-,TRBV7-2,TRBJ2-2,CASSLVSGSTGELFF,TGTGCCAGCAGCTTAGTTAGCGGGAGCACCGGGGAGCTGTTTTTT
-,-,TRBV28,TRBJ1-5,CASSNNQPQHF,TGTGCCAGCAGCAATAATCAGCCCCAGCATTTT
-,once,TRBV7-2,TRBJ1-2,CASSLVPSLDYGYTF,TGTGCCAGCAGCTTAGTGCCCTCTTTAGACTATGGCTACACCTTC
-,-,TRBV7-2,TRBJ2-4,CASNPMGVGIQYF,TGTGCCAGCAACCCAATGGGAGTGGGCATTCAGTACTTC
TRBD1,-,TRBV6-8,TRBJ1-3,CASSYRWGRGTGATSGNTIYF,TGTGCCAGCAGTTACCGGTGGGGAAGGGGGACAGGGGCCACCTCTGGAAACACCATATATTTT
-,-,TRBV6-1,TRBJ2-4,CASSLLRTKNIQYF,TGTGCCAGCAGTTTACTACGGACCAAAAACATTCAGTACTTC
-,-,TRBV7-6,TRBJ2-5,CASSQIQETQYF,TGTGCCAGCAGCCAAATTCAAGAGACCCAGTACTTC
-,-,TRBV7-6,TRBJ2-2,CASSRKGSDTGELFF,TGTGCCAGCAGCCGGAAAGGGTCGGACACCGGGGAGCTGTTTTTT
-,few,TRBV5-5,TRBJ2-7,CASSPDGGRSAYEQYF,TGTGCCAGCAGCCCCGACGGGGGACGCTCTGCCTACGAGCAGTACTTC
-,-,TRBV5-1,TRBJ2-1,CASSTYNEQFF,TGCGCCAGCAGCACTTACAATGAGCAGTTCTTC